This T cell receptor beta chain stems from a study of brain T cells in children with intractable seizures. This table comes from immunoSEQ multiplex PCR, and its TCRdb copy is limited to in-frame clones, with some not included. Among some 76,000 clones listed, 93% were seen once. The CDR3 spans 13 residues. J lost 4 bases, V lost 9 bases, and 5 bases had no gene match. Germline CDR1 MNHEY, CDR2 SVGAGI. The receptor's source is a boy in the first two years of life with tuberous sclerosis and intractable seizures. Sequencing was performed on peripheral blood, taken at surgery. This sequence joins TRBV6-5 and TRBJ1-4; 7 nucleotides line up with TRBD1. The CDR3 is CARARDSNEKLFF. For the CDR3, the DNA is TGTGCCAGAGCCCGGGACAGTAATGAAAAACTGTTTTTT.